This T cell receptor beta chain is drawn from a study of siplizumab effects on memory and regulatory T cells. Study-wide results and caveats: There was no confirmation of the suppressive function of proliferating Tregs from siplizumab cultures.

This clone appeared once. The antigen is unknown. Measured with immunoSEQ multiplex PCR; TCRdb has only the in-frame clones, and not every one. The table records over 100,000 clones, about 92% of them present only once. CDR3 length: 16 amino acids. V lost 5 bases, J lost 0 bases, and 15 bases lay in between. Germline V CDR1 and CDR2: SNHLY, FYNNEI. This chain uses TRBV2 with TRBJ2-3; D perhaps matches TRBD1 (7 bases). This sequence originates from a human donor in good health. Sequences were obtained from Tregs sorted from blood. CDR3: CASSKGGQKSTDTQYF. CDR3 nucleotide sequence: TGTGCCAGCAGTAAGGGGGGACAGAAAAGCACAGATACGCAGTATTTT. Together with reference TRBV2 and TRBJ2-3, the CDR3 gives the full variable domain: EPEVTQTPSHQVTQMGQEVILRCVPISNHLYFYWYRQILGQKVEFLVSFYNNEISEKSEIFDDQFSVERPDGSNFTLKIRSTKLEDSAMYFCASSKGGQKSTDTQYFGPGTRLTVL.